This T cell receptor beta chain was documented in a study of cytomegalovirus exposure and HLA in healthy donors (dated by TCRdb to between 2016 and 2019). About the investigation overall: In an earlier analysis of roughly 500 of the donors, about 270 Gb of sequence data and approximately 120 million unique TCR beta sequences from some 170 million T cells were reported. About 280 gigabases of sequencing data and 70 million to 95 million unique TCR sequences made up an early release that covered several hundred HLA-typed donors. The genetic ancestry cluster associated with self-reported Caucasian donors included 70% to 85% of the 350 to 500 genotyped donors. The study aimed to test whether cataloging public T cell receptors could reveal signatures of past pathogen exposure. Using immunosequencing, the study profiled T cell repertoires from 500 to 800 subjects and related those repertoires to cytomegalovirus serostatus. Along with the approximately 700-subject first cohort, a separate validation cohort of over a hundred different subjects was used. The study combined high-throughput TCR immunosequencing, statistical association of individual TCRs with disease status, and machine learning to predict cytomegalovirus infection status. A later analysis re-examined previously published TCR beta repertoires from more than 650 donors and added high-resolution HLA genotyping to investigate patterns of TCR occurrence. In the later analysis, no new phenotypic data were used to find candidate immune exposures; instead, reliance was placed on TCR beta sequences and their occurrence across donors. An earlier analysis of fewer than 700 of the donors applied high-throughput TCR beta sequencing to assess whether each TCR beta V gene segment acted as functional or pseudogenic. Donor age, sex, ethnicity and CMV serostatus were compiled together with the repertoire data. A later genetic analysis used genome-wide SNP genotypes for about 65% of the roughly 670 donors, treating that subset as a discovery cohort. Every discovery cohort repertoire had been produced on one sequencing platform. Both class I and class II loci were covered by HLA typing, at four-digit resolution. The number of typed donors differed by locus: about 620-640 for A, B, C, DRB1 and DQB1; approximately 520 for DQA1; 606 for DPA1; and some 450 for DPB1. A handful of DR-DQ haplotypes were handled as single units for association and clustering because linkage in the cohort was strong. Among 300 to 500 genotyped donors of the cohort, an average of roughly 230,000 unique TCR beta nucleotide sequences was sequenced per donor, of which approximately 19% were non-productive.

Turning to this clone: The target of this receptor is not known. One base away there is no much larger clone; base qualities are not given.

Broader findings and caveats from the paper: In an earlier analysis of some 540 of the donors, most TCR beta V segments appeared in productive rearrangements about 90% or about 30% of the time, broadly matching IMGT annotations. Linkage disequilibrium might explain the correlated functional status among segregating V segments, but an unknown experimental factor could not be ruled out. According to a later analysis, parvovirus B19, influenza, CMV and Epstein-Barr virus appeared linked to several top co-occurrence clusters. Most TCR sequences were seen in very few donors, while some public TCRs were found in many individuals. The authors suggested that the approach could potentially be generalized to other disease states and immunological phenotypes. Because HLA typing was missing for some donors at each locus, association tests included only the typed subset. In a later analysis, HLA-associated TCR beta chains showed more clonal expansion and lower generation probabilities than non-associated chains that were equally common. The earlier analysis of a few hundred of the donors excluded roughly 17 rarely observed V segments, including chromosome 9 orphons, because counts were too low. The classifier was reported to diagnose cytomegalovirus status with high specificity and sensitivity in both the original cohort and the validation cohort. In a later analysis, the rate of TCR association differed among HLA loci, with DRB1 alleles having the most associated TCRs and HLA-C alleles having the fewest. The cohort was sequenced for TCR beta chains only, and without alpha or paired-chain data the features that could be detected were limited. Some IMGT-functional V segments, including TRBV6-2 and TRBV6-3, could not be told apart with the 87-base-pair reads, so those segments were excluded. When HLA alleles, especially DR and DQ, strongly co-occurred, attributing TCR associations to individual alleles was difficult. Sequencing depth was assumed to be roughly uniform across donors in the presence/absence analyses, though that assumption may not hold. A later analysis found that most CMV-associated TCR beta chains appeared HLA-restricted, with HLA associations seemingly driven largely by CMV exposure. In a later genetic analysis, fewer N-insertions in productive TCRs were reported among donors in an Asian-associated ancestry cluster than the 666-donor mean. Three of the identified cytomegalovirus-associated TCR beta chains were confirmed in vitro to be specific for cytomegalovirus antigens. A further reported finding was that TCR beta sequences accurately predicted the HLA-A and HLA-B alleles for most subjects in the first cohort. In the study, around 150 TCR beta chains were listed as associated with cytomegalovirus. In a later genetic analysis, a missense DCLRE1C variant was associated with V-gene and J-gene trimming of TCR beta chains, and the association was replicated in an independent cohort. A cluster of highly shared sequence variants was judged likely to be a technical artifact of the sequencing pipeline. Immune exposure information for the cohort was limited to CMV serostatus. At a false discovery rate of 0.05, a later analysis linked roughly 17,000 TCR beta sequences to specific HLA alleles.

The cohort comprised approximately 700 healthy bone marrow donors. At the time of sampling, every cohort member was nominally healthy, though immune exposures that went unrecorded were likely present. The donor tested CMV seropositive, placing the donor among the approximately 290 seropositive members of the cohort. A peripheral blood sample was provided by each donor, and peripheral blood mononuclear cells were used for TCR beta sequencing. The Qiagen DNeasy Blood Extraction Kit was used to extract genomic DNA from the blood cell samples. The method was the immunoSEQ multiplex PCR assay. For the multiplex PCR, a mixture combining 60 forward primers for TCR Vbeta segments and 13 reverse primers for TCR Jbeta segments was used. Amplification of the CDR3 region of rearranged TCR beta genes was performed with a multiplex PCR assay on genomic DNA. On the Illumina HiSeq System, the amplified TCR beta libraries were sequenced as 87-base-pair reads. The original pipeline was this. A later analysis tallied 75 million to 95 million unique TCR beta chains across the 660 or so repertoires, and around 12 million of those chains were shared by two or more donors. Raw reads were error-corrected and collapsed into unique sequences with a nearest-neighbor algorithm that merged closely related sequences to remove PCR and sequencing errors. Alignment of CDR3 sequences to IMGT reference sequences was used to assign V, D and J gene segments. Each retained sequence needed at least a six-nucleotide match to both a V gene segment and a J gene segment. A rearrangement was called productive if the CDR3 had no stop codons and remained in frame with V and J, and every other rearrangement was called non-productive. CDR3 was defined according to IMGT convention as the region running from the second conserved V-encoded cysteine to the conserved J-encoded phenylalanine. In an earlier analysis of around 570 of the donors, sequences lacking an unambiguous match to a single V gene segment were excluded. An earlier analysis of 500 to 700 of the donors classified V segments as functional when productive rearrangements were above 56.7% and as segregating when the standard deviation between donors was above 5%. A statistical classification framework was built for diagnosing cytomegalovirus status from the catalog of TCR beta chain sequences. V and J gene assignment, in a later analysis, came from comparing TCR nucleotide sequences with IMGT/GENE-DB human TR gene sequences. Using the TCRdist pipeline, a later analysis assigned CDR3 sequences along with most-parsimonious VDJ recombination scenarios. In a later analysis, each TCR beta chain was defined by its CDR3 amino acid sequence together with its V-gene family, and reads without a unique V-gene family were excluded. As a way to deal with suspected cross-contamination and a sequencing artifact, a later analysis dropped hundreds of nucleotide sequences that were highly shared and had low generation probability. A later analysis calculated a clonal expansion index for each public chain from normalized within-repertoire ranks of inferred template counts. In a later analysis, generation probabilities were computed using a VDJ recombination model fitted to out-of-frame rearrangements, and the results were checked against IGoR. A later analysis scored TCR-TCR, TCR-HLA and TCR-CMV co-occurrence with hypergeometric tests, applying a repertoire-size bias correction to TCR pairs. A later analysis estimated false discovery rates by permuting HLA or CMV assignments 20 times. In a later analysis, co-occurring TCRs were grouped using DBSCAN, and TCRdist sequence similarity was added for clustering within HLA-allele-positive subsets. Co-occurrence clustering excluded repertoires with fewer than 30,000 or more than 120,000 public chains, plus five with anomalous nucleotide sharing. Sourced from immuneACCESS, this table was stored by TCRdb with only in-frame sequences that have V and J called. A share of the clones is absent; for the studies checked, an unresolved V gene accounts for under half, and the remainder has no known explanation. V and J calls and clone size follow that table, whereas D and trimming were derived from the DNA. For this sample there are tens of thousands of clones; 75% to 85% appear just once. The top ten constitute roughly 3.5% of the sample.

The germline V gene supplies CDR1 MDHEN and CDR2 SYDVKM. The cysteine opens and the phenylalanine closes a CDR3 of 15 amino acids. Only the CDR3 DNA is retained, 45 bases long and in frame from the first base. V gives up 5 bases and J gives up 4 bases, and the segment between their germline ends measures 15 bases. The clonotype originates from a man aged 25 to 40 in good health and CMV-seropositive. The chain uses TRBV28 and TRBJ1-5; the D gene is perhaps TRBD1, on 6 matching bases. The sequenced sample was PBMCs. The DNA is TGTGCCAGCAGTCCGCCAGACAGGAGAAATCAGCCCCAGCATTTT. It translates as CASSPPDRRNQPQHF.